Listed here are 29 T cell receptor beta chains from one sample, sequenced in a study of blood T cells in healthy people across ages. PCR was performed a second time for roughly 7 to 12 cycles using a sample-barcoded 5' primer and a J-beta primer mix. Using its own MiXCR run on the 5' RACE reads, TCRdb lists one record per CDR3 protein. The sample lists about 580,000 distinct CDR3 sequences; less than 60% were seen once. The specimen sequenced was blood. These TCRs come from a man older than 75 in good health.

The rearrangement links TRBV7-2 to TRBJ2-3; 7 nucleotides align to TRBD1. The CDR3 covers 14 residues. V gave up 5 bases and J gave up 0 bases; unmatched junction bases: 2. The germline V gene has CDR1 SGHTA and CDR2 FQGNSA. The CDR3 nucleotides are TGTGCCAGCAGCGAGGGGGCGAGCACAGATACGCAGTATTTT. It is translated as CASSEGASTDTQYF.

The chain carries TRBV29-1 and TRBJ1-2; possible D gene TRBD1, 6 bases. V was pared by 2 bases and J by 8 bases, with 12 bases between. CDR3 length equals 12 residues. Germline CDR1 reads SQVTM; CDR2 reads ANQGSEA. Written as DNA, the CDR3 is TGCAGCGTTGAACTGGGGGCCGGGGGCTACACCTTC. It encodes CSVELGAGGYTF.

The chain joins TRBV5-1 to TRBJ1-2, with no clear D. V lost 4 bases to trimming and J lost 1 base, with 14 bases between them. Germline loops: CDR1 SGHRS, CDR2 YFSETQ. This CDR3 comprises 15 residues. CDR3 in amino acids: CASSPTMGDNYGYTF. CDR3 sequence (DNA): TGCGCCAGCAGCCCCACGATGGGAGATAACTATGGCTACACCTTC.

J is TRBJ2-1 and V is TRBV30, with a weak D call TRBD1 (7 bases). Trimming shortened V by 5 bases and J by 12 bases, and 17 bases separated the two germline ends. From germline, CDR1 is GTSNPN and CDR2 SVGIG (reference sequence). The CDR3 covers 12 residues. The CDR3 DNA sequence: TGTGCCTGGGACCAAAGACAGGGAGGGCAGTTCTTC. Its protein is CAWDQRQGGQFF.

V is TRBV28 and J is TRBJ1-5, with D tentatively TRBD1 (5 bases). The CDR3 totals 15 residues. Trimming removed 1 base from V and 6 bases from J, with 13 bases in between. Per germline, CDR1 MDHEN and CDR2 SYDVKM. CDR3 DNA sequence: TGTGCCAGCAGTTTATACGGGGGTAGTAGTCAGCCCCAGCATTTT. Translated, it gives CASSLYGGSSQPQHF.

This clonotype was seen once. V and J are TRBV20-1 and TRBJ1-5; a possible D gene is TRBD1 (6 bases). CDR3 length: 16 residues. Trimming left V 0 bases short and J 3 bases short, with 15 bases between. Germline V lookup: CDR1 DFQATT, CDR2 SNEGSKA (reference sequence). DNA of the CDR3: TGCAGTGCTAGAGATCCCGGGGGGCTTCCCAATCAGCCCCAGCATTTT. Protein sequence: CSARDPGGLPNQPQHF.

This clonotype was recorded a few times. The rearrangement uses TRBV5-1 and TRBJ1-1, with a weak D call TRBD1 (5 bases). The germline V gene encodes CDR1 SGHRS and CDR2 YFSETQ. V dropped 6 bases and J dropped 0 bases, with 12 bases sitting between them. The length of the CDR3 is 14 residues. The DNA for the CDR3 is TGCGCCAGCACCCTTTGGGGACTGAACACTGAAGCTTTCTTT. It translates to CASTLWGLNTEAFF. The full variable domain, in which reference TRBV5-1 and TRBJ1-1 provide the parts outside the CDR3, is KAGVTQTPRYLIKTRGQQVTLSCSPISGHRSVSWYQQTPGQGLQFLFEYFSETQRNKGNFPGRFSGRQFSNSRSEMNVSTLELGDSALYLCASTLWGLNTEAFFGQGTRLTVV.

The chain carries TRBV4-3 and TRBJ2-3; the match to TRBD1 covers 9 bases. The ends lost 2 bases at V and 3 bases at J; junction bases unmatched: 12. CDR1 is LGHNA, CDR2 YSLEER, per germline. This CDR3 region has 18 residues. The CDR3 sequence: CASSQKSTGGTGTDTQYF. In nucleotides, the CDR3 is TGCGCCAGCAGCCAAAAAAGTACCGGAGGGACAGGGACAGATACGCAGTATTTT.

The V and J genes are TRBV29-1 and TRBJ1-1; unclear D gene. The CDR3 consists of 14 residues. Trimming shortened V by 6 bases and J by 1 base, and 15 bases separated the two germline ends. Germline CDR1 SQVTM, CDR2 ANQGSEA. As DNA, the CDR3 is TGCAGCGTCAGAGGCGGAATTAAGAACACTGAAGCTTTCTTT. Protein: CSVRGGIKNTEAFF.

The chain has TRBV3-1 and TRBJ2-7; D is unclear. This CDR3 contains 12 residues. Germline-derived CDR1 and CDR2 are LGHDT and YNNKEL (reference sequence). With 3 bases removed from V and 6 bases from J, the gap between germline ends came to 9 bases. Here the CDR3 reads CASSQVDGEQYF. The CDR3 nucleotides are TGTGCCAGCAGCCAGGTAGACGGCGAGCAGTACTTC.

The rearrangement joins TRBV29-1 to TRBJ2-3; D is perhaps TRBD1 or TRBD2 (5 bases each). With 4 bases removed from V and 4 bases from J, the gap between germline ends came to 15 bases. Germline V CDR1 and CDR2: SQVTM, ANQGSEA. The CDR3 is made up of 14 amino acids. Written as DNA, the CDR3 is TGCAGCGTTGCGGGGCCTGGGGTTGCAGATACGCAGTATTTT. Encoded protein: CSVAGPGVADTQYF.

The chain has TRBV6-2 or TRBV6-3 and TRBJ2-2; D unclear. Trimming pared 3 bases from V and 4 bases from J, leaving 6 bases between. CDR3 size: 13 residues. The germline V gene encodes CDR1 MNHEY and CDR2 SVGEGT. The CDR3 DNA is TGTGCCAGCAGTTATTGGCCCACCGGGGAGCTGTTTTTT. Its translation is CASSYWPTGELFF.

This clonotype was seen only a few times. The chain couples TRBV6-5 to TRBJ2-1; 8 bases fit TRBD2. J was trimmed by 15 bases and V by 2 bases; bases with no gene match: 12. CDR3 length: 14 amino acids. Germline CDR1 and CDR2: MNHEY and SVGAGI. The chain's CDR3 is CASSYAGGQSGLFF. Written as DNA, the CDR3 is TGTGCCAGCAGTTACGCGGGGGGCCAGTCCGGTCTGTTCTTC.

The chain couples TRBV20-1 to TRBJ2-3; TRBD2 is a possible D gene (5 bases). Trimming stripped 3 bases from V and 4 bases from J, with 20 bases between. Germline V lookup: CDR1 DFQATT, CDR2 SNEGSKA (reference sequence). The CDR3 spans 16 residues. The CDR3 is CSARVEKPAGADTQYF. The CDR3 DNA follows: TGCAGTGCTAGGGTTGAGAAGCCCGCGGGTGCAGATACGCAGTATTTT.

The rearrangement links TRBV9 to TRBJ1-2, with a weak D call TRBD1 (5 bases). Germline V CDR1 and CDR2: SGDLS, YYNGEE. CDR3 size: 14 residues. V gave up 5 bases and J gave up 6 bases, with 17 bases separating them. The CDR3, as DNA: TGTGCCAGCAGTGGGAGGGGACTCGGGAATGGCTACACCTTC. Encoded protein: CASSGRGLGNGYTF.

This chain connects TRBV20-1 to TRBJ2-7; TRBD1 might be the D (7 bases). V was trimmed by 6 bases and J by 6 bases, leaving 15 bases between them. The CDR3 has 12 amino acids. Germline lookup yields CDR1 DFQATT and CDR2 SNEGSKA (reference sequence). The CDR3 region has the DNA TGCAGTGCGCGGGACAGCTCCGTCGAGCAGTACTTC. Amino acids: CSARDSSVEQYF.

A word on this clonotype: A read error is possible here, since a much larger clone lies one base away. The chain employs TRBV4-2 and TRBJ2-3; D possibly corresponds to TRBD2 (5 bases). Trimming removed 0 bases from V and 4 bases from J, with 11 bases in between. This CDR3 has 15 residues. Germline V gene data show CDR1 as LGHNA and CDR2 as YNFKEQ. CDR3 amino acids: CASSQDGVSADTQYF. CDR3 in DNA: TGTGCCAGCAGCCAAGATGGTGTTAGCGCAGATACGCAGTATTTT.

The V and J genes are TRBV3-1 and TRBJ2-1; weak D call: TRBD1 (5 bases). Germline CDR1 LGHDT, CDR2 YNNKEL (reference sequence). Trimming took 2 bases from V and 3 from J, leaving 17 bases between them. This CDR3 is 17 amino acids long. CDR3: CASSQWAPLGLYNEQFF. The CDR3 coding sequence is TGTGCCAGCAGCCAATGGGCGCCCTTGGGGCTCTACAATGAGCAGTTCTTC.

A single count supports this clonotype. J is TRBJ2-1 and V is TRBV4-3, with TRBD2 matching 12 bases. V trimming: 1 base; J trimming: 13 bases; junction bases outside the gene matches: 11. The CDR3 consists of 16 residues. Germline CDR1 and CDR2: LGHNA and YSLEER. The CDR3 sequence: CASSQGMASGRAEQFF. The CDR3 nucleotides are TGCGCCAGCAGCCAAGGAATGGCTAGCGGGAGGGCCGAACAGTTCTTC.

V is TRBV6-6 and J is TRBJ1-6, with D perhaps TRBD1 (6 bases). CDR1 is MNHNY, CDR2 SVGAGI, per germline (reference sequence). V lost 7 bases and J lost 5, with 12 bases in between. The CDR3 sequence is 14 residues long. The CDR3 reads CASKGRGDNSPLHF. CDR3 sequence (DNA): TGTGCCAGCAAGGGCAGGGGCGATAATTCACCCCTCCACTTT.

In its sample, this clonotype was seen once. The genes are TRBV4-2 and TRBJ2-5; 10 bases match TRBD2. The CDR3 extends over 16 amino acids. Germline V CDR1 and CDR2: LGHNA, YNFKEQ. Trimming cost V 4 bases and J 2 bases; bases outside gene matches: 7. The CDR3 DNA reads TGTGCCAGCAGCCTGACCGGGACTAGCGAACAAGAGACCCAGTACTTC. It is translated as CASSLTGTSEQETQYF.

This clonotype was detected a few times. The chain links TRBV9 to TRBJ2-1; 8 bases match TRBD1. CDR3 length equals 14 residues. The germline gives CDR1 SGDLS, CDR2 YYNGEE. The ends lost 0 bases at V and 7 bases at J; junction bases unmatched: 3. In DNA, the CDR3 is TGTGCCAGCAGCGTAGTGGGACAGGAGAATGAGCAGTTCTTC. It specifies CASSVVGQENEQFF.

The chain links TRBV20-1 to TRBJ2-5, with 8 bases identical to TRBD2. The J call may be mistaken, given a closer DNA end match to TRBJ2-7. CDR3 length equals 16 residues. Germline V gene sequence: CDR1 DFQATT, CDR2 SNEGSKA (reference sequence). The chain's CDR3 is CSARRPGTRLSYEQYF. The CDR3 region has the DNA TGCAGTGCTAGACGTCCCGGGACTAGGTTATCCTACGAGCAGTACTTC.

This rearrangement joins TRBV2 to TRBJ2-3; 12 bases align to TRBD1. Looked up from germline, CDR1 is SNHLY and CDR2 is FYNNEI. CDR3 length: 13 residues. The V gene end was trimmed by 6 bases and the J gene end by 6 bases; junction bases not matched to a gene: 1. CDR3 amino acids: CASRGTGGDTQYF. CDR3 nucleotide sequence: TGTGCCAGCAGAGGGACAGGGGGCGATACGCAGTATTTT.

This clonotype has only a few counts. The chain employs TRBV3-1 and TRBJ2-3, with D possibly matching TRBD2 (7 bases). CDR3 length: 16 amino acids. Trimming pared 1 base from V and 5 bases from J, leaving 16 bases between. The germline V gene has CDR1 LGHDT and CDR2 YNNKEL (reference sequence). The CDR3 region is CASSQGPGGLGDTQYF. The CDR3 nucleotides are TGTGCCAGCAGCCAAGGACCCGGGGGGCTCGGAGATACGCAGTATTTT.

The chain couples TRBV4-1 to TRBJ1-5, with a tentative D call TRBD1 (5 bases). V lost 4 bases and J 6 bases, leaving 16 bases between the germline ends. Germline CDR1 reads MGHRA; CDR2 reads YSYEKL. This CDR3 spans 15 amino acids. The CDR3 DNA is TGCGCCAGCAGCCCAACCGGGACGGTTTCTCAGCCCCAGCATTTT. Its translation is CASSPTGTVSQPQHF.

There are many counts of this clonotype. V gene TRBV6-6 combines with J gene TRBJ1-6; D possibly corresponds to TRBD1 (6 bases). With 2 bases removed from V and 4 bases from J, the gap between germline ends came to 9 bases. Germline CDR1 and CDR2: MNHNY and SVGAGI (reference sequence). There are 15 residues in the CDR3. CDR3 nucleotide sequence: TGTGCCAGCAGTTACGCGAGGGGGTATAATTCACCCCTCCACTTT. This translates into CASSYARGYNSPLHF.

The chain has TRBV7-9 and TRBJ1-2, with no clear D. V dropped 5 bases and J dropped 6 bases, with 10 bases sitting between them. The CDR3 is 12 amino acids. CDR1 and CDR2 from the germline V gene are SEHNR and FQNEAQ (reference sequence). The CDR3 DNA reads TGTGCCAGCAGCCCCGGGAGGGATGGCTACACCTTC. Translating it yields CASSPGRDGYTF.

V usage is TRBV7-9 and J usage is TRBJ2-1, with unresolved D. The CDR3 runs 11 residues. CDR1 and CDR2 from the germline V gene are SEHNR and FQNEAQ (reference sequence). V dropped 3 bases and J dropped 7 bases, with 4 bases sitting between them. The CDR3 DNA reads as TGTGCCAGCAGCTTCCGGAATGAGCAGTTCTTC. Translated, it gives CASSFRNEQFF.